One sample yielded the 5 T cell receptor beta chains listed below, sequenced in a study of T cell changes during pregnancy in multiple sclerosis. Measured with immunoSEQ multiplex PCR; TCRdb has only the in-frame clones, and not every one. In the table there are 70,000 or so clones, 91% of which are singletons. Sequencing used peripheral blood, obtained in the third trimester of pregnancy. These receptors all stem from a female donor in good health, enrolled as a control in a pregnancy study.

V gene TRBV6-1 combines with J gene TRBJ2-5, with D maybe TRBD2 (5 bases). CDR3 length: 13 amino acids. Per the germline V gene, CDR1 is MNHNS and CDR2 is SASEGT. V was clipped by 7 bases and J by 0 bases, with 9 bases between them. CDR3 coding DNA: TGTGCCAGCATAAAGACTAACCAAGAGACCCAGTACTTC. It codes for CASIKTNQETQYF.

The rearrangement uses TRBV28 and TRBJ1-3, with D unclear. Trimming took off 5 bases at V and 3 bases at J, with 8 bases between the two ends. The CDR3 spans 13 residues. Germline CDR1 reads MDHEN; CDR2 reads SYDVKM. The CDR3 bases are TGTGCCAGCAGTCGGGTATATGGAAACACCATATATTTT. Residues: CASSRVYGNTIYF.

The V gene is TRBV10-2, the J gene TRBJ2-5; TRBD2 matches 10 bases. The CDR3 runs 15 residues. V lost 4 bases and J lost 5; bases outside the gene matches: 7. The V gene's germline CDR1 is WSHSY and CDR2 SAAADI. CDR3 coding DNA: TGCGCCAGCAGTGGGCTAGCGGGAGTAGTGGAGACCCAGTACTTC. This codes for CASSGLAGVVETQYF.

The genes are TRBV11-2 and TRBJ1-4; 7 bases match TRBD1. Losses at the gene ends were 0 bases for V and 7 bases for J; bases not matched to a gene: 5. Germline V gene lookup returns CDR1 SGHAT and CDR2 FQNNGV. This CDR3 is built from 15 residues. CDR3 protein: CASSLEAGGGEKLFF. DNA for the CDR3: TGTGCCAGCAGCTTAGAGGCAGGGGGAGGTGAAAAACTGTTTTTT.

In DNA, the CDR3 is TGTGCCAGCAGCTTCATCGGGGGGGTAACAGATACGCAGTATTTT. Its protein product is CASSFIGGVTDTQYF. This chain uses TRBV7-2 with TRBJ2-3; 8 bases match TRBD2. The junction had 5 bases not matched to a gene; V was cut back by 3 bases and J by 3 bases. Germline V lookup: CDR1 SGHTA, CDR2 FQGNSA. The CDR3 is made up of 15 amino acids.